The 15 T cell receptor beta chains below were found in one sample sequenced in a study of T cell repertoires in cytomegalovirus infection. One entry per CDR3 protein, called by TCRdb with MiXCR from the reads. The sample consists of hundreds of thousands of distinct CDR3 sequences, 20% to 25% of them appearing once. Input material: CD8+ T cells from PBMCs. The receptors shown here come from a human donor in good health (CMV status not recorded). Some clones in this sample may be carry-over from other donors' samples.

CDR3 sequence reads: CASTPPGALETQYF. CDR3 DNA sequence: TGTGCCAGCACCCCGCCCGGGGCGTTGGAGACCCAGTACTTC. The chain is built from TRBV5-4 and TRBJ2-5, with D perhaps TRBD1 or TRBD2 (5 bases each). The V end lost 6 bases, the J end lost 5 bases, and 17 bases lay between the germline ends. The CDR3 length is 14 residues. Germline lookup yields CDR1 SGHNT and CDR2 YYREEE (reference sequence).

This clonotype was seen more than once but under ten times. The V call is TRBV29-1, the J call TRBJ2-7; D unclear. Germline V lookup: CDR1 SQVTM, CDR2 ANQGSEA. V lost 1 base and J 0 bases, leaving 7 bases between the germline ends. The CDR3 consists of 13 residues. The CDR3 loop is CSVEAASSYEQYF. The CDR3, as DNA: TGCAGCGTTGAAGCGGCCAGCTCCTACGAGCAGTACTTC.

This clonotype occurred once. The CDR3 coding sequence is TGCAGTGCTAGGGGGGGGGGGGGAGGTCAGTTGGAAGAGACCCAGTACTTC. This sequence encodes CSARGGGGGQLEETQYF. The genes are TRBV20-1 and TRBJ2-5, with 7 positions matching TRBD2. CDR3 length: 17 residues. J lost 3 bases, V lost 3 bases, and 16 bases had no gene match. Per germline, CDR1 DFQATT and CDR2 SNEGSKA (reference sequence).

The chain recombines TRBV6-2 or TRBV6-3 with TRBJ2-1; 12 bases are shared with TRBD2. The CDR3 is made up of 17 amino acids. With V trimmed by 2 bases and J by 0 bases, 2 bases remained unmatched. Germline V gene lookup returns CDR1 MNHEY and CDR2 SVGEGT. The DNA for the CDR3 is TGTGCCAGCAGTTACCCGACTAGCGGGGGCTCCTACAATGAGCAGTTCTTC. Translating gives CASSYPTSGGSYNEQFF.

The chain combines TRBV15 with TRBJ1-4; D unresolved. This CDR3 is 14 amino acids long. V gave up 5 bases and J gave up 5 bases, with 12 bases separating them. Germline V gene lookup returns CDR1 LNHNV and CDR2 YYDKDF (reference sequence). The CDR3 DNA follows: TGTGCCACCAGCGGCCTTGTAGGGAATGAAAAACTGTTTTTT. Translation: CATSGLVGNEKLFF.

This clonotype showed up many times. The genes are TRBV28 and TRBJ1-2, with TRBD1 matching over 7 bases. V was clipped by 6 bases and J by 7 bases; unmatched bases: 8. The CDR3 length is 13 residues. The germline V gene has CDR1 MDHEN and CDR2 SYDVKM. CDR3 amino acids: CASSTDREGGYTF. The DNA of the CDR3 is TGTGCCAGCAGCACCGACAGGGAAGGTGGCTACACCTTC.

As regards this clonotype: This clone may be a read error of a much larger clone one base away. A read error is likely, as this CDR3 ends without the conserved phenylalanine or tryptophan. The rearrangement uses TRBV7-4 and TRBJ2-5, with unresolved D. Germline CDR1 reads SGHVT; CDR2 reads SQSDAQ. The ends were cut back, 4 bases at V and 4 bases at J, with 19 bases in the middle. The length of the CDR3 is 16 residues. The CDR3 loop is CASSSPDPSPRETQYS. In nucleotides, the CDR3 is TGTGCCAGCAGCTCTCCCGACCCGTCCCCCCGAGAGACCCAGTACTCC.

The rearrangement joins TRBV14 to TRBJ1-5, with D uncertain. V was trimmed by 0 bases and J by 1 base, leaving 4 bases between them. The germline V gene has CDR1 SGHDN and CDR2 FVKESK. The CDR3 is 14 amino acids. The CDR3 is CASSQDGSNQPQHF. For the CDR3, the DNA is TGTGCCAGCAGCCAAGACGGCAGCAATCAGCCCCAGCATTTT.

This chain links TRBV4-3 with TRBJ2-7; D ambiguous. CDR1 is LGHNA, CDR2 YSLEER, per germline. V lost 0 bases to trimming and J lost 5 bases, with 8 bases between them. The CDR3 extends over 13 amino acids. The CDR3 region is CASSQDIWDEQYV. The CDR3 DNA reads TGCGCCAGCAGCCAAGATATCTGGGACGAGCAGTACGTC.

This chain connects TRBV5-8 to TRBJ2-2; D call uncertain. CDR3 size: 13 residues. Germline CDR1 reads SGHTS; CDR2 reads YDEGEE. V dropped 3 bases and J dropped 1 base, with 4 bases sitting between them. CDR3 sequence (DNA): TGTGCCAGCAGCTGGGGGAACACCGGGGAGCTGTTTTTT. Residues: CASSWGNTGELFF.

The rearrangement links TRBV2 to TRBJ1-2; possibly TRBD1 for D (6 bases). CDR3 size: 21 residues. Germline V lookup: CDR1 SNHLY, CDR2 FYNNEI. The V and J ends lost 4 bases and 0 bases respectively, with 30 bases between them. CDR3 protein: CASSGARKQGGLSPANYGYTF. The CDR3 region has the DNA TGTGCCAGCAGTGGTGCTCGGAAACAGGGAGGGCTCTCCCCCGCTAACTATGGCTACACCTTC.

This clonotype showed up just a few times. V is TRBV10-3 and J is TRBJ2-1, with no clear D. Germline V lookup: CDR1 ENHRY, CDR2 SYGVKD. This CDR3 has 14 residues. V lost 7 bases and J lost 6, with 16 bases in between. The CDR3 sequence is CAIKRAEKLNEQFF. In DNA, the CDR3 is TGTGCCATCAAACGGGCAGAGAAGCTCAATGAGCAGTTCTTC.

This chain joins TRBV6-8 and TRBJ2-1, with D tentatively TRBD2 (5 bases). The V gene's germline CDR1 is MNHGY and CDR2 SAAAGT. The V and J ends lost 0 bases and 12 bases respectively, with 12 bases between them. This CDR3 has 13 residues. CDR3 region: CASSYSTAGVQFF. As DNA, the CDR3 is TGTGCCAGCAGTTACTCGACGGCCGGGGTGCAGTTCTTC.

The chain carries TRBV15 and TRBJ1-5, with a possible D match to TRBD1 (5 bases). The CDR3 is 19 residues long. Germline V CDR1 and CDR2: LNHNV, YYDKDF (reference sequence). V was shortened by 3 bases and J by 0 bases, with 21 bases between the two germline ends. The CDR3 is CATSRGPPERRYSNQPQHF. As DNA, the CDR3 is TGTGCCACCAGCAGGGGACCGCCTGAGAGACGCTATAGCAATCAGCCCCAGCATTTT.

J is TRBJ2-7 and V is TRBV7-9, with TRBD2 identical over 10 bases. Per germline, CDR1 SEHNR and CDR2 FQNEAQ (reference sequence). The CDR3 runs 15 residues. The V gene end was trimmed by 4 bases and the J gene end by 9 bases; junction bases not matched to a gene: 12. The chain's CDR3 is CASSSSTAGGPLQYV. The CDR3 DNA is TGTGCCAGCAGCTCCTCCACAGCGGGGGGGCCTCTGCAGTACGTC.